The next 29 T cell receptor beta chains were all read from a single sample in a study of cytomegalovirus exposure and HLA in healthy donors. The PCR made use of 60 Vbeta and 13 Jbeta primers. The method was immunoSEQ multiplex PCR; TCRdb's version includes in-frame clones alone and lacks a portion of them. The data show 150,000 or so clones, about 80% seen once. The sequencing sample was made of PBMCs. These receptors came from a male donor in good health and CMV-seronegative.

The chain links TRBV5-1 to TRBJ2-1; no clear D. Germline assignment: CDR1 SGHRS and CDR2 YFSETQ. This CDR3 is built from 14 residues. Between the trimmed V and J ends, which lost 3 bases and 8 bases, there was a span of 15 bases. The CDR3 reads CASSSTPLSDEQFF. The DNA for the CDR3 is TGCGCCAGCAGCTCAACCCCCCTCAGCGATGAGCAGTTCTTC.

The chain combines TRBV11-3 with TRBJ2-5; D not resolved. The J call may be faulty, since TRBJ2-7 better matches the DNA end. Germline V gene sequence: CDR1 SGHNT, CDR2 YENEEA. This CDR3 has 14 amino acids. In DNA, the CDR3 is TGTGCCAGCAGCTTAACTGCACAGACCTACGAGCAGTACTTC. It yields the protein CASSLTAQTYEQYF.

The rearrangement links TRBV19 to TRBJ1-3; D is possibly TRBD1 (5 bases). The V and J ends lost 8 bases and 4 bases respectively, with 12 bases between them. The CDR3 consists of 13 residues. Germline assignment: CDR1 LNHDA and CDR2 SQIVND (reference sequence). The CDR3 reads CASSTVPGNTIYF. In DNA form, the CDR3 reads TGTGCCAGTTCGACAGTACCGGGAAACACCATATATTTT.

The chain employs TRBV6-6 and TRBJ2-7; D remains ambiguous. V lost 6 bases and J 3 bases, leaving 18 bases between the germline ends. Germline V gene sequence: CDR1 MNHNY, CDR2 SVGAGI (reference sequence). The CDR3 runs 15 residues. The CDR3 is CASSLPGSLYYEQYF. DNA for the CDR3: TGTGCCAGCAGCCTCCCTGGCAGTCTTTACTACGAGCAGTACTTC.

This CDR3 reads CASSLSSQGNSPLHF. The DNA for the CDR3 is TGTGCCAGCAGTTTATCAAGCCAGGGAAATTCACCCCTCCACTTT. The V gene is TRBV27, the J gene TRBJ1-6; tentative D call: TRBD1 (5 bases). V was clipped by 0 bases and J by 7 bases, with 10 bases between them. Germline assignment: CDR1 MNHEY and CDR2 SMNVEV (reference sequence). The CDR3 is 15 amino acids.

The rearrangement links TRBV7-6 to TRBJ2-3; 7 nucleotides line up with TRBD2. The germline gives CDR1 SGHVS, CDR2 FNYEAQ. V lost 5 bases, J lost 6 bases, and 2 bases stayed unmatched. The CDR3 length is 12 residues. CDR3 sequence reads: CASSALADTQYF. The CDR3 DNA is TGTGCCAGCAGCGCACTAGCGGATACGCAGTATTTT.

This chain connects TRBV5-1 to TRBJ2-1; 7 nucleotides line up with TRBD2. The V and J ends lost 4 bases and 1 base, in that order; junction bases with no gene match: 5. The CDR3 has 15 amino acids. CDR1 and CDR2 from the germline V gene are SGHRS and YFSETQ. DNA of the CDR3: TGCGCCAGCAGCCTTCAGCGGGGATCCTACAATGAGCAGTTCTTC. Amino acids: CASSLQRGSYNEQFF.

The chain recombines TRBV5-5 with TRBJ1-3; D uncertain. Trimming pared 2 bases from V and 0 bases from J, leaving 6 bases between. CDR3 length: 14 amino acids. Germline V gene data show CDR1 as SGHKS and CDR2 as YYEKEE (reference sequence). CDR3 loop: CASSFSPSGNTIYF. CDR3 nucleotide sequence: TGTGCCAGCAGCTTTAGCCCCTCTGGAAACACCATATATTTT.

The genes are TRBV13 and TRBJ1-2; the D gene is possibly TRBD1 (6 bases). The CDR3 loop spans 13 amino acids. Trimming took off 5 bases at V and 2 bases at J, with 9 bases between the two ends. Germline CDR1 and CDR2: PRHDT and FYEKMQ (reference sequence). CDR3 DNA sequence: TGTGCCAGCAGCCTTCAGGGGAACTATGGCTACACCTTC. Residues: CASSLQGNYGYTF.

The genes are TRBV12-5 and TRBJ1-1, with 7 positions matching TRBD1. With V trimmed by 2 bases and J by 5 bases, 5 bases remained unmatched. The CDR3 covers 14 residues. The germline CDR1 and CDR2 sequences are LGHNT and FRNRAP. The CDR3 region is CASGLPQTGTEAFF. The CDR3 region has the DNA TGTGCTAGTGGTTTGCCCCAGACAGGGACTGAAGCTTTCTTT.

The chain joins TRBV4-3 to TRBJ2-7; TRBD1 matches 8 bases. This CDR3 is built from 14 residues. The trim removed 4 bases at V and 2 bases at J, leaving 4 bases unmatched. Germline V CDR1 and CDR2: LGHNA, YSLEER. The CDR3 bases are TGCGCCAGCAGCCCGGCGACAGGGGCCTACGAGCAGTACTTC. Translated: CASSPATGAYEQYF.

The genes are TRBV11-3 and TRBJ1-5; TRBD1 is a possible D gene (5 bases). CDR3 length equals 14 residues. From germline, CDR1 is SGHNT and CDR2 YENEEA. Trimming shortened V by 6 bases and J by 1 base, and 10 bases separated the two germline ends. As DNA, the CDR3 is TGTGCCAGCAGTCAAACAGGAAGCAATCAGCCCCAGCATTTT. It encodes CASSQTGSNQPQHF.

The chain carries TRBV5-1 and TRBJ2-2; 9 bases are shared with TRBD1. After removal of 4 bases from V and 6 bases from J, the junction contained 7 bases not matched to a gene. Germline assignment: CDR1 SGHRS and CDR2 YFSETQ. This CDR3 spans 15 amino acids. The CDR3 here is CASSHGTGGSGELFF. The CDR3 region has the DNA TGCGCCAGCAGCCACGGCACAGGGGGCTCCGGGGAGCTGTTTTTT.

V and J are TRBV30 and TRBJ2-1, with 9 nucleotides matching TRBD2. Germline CDR1 and CDR2: GTSNPN and SVGIG (reference sequence). Losses at the gene ends were 5 bases for V and 10 bases for J; bases not matched to a gene: 9. CDR3 length: 13 residues. The CDR3 is CAWAGGGGWEQFF. The CDR3 DNA sequence: TGTGCCTGGGCTGGCGGGGGGGGTTGGGAGCAGTTCTTC. The whole variable domain, filled in from reference TRBV30 and TRBJ2-1, reads SQTIHQWPATLVQPVGSPLSLECTVEGTSNPNLYWYRQAAGRGLQLLFYSVGIGQISSEVPQNLSASRPQDRQFILSSKKLLLSDSGFYLCAWAGGGGWEQFFGPGTRLTVL.

The chain has TRBV19 and TRBJ1-5; the D gene is possibly TRBD1 (6 bases). Trimming cost V 10 bases and J 4 bases, with 20 bases left between them. From germline, CDR1 is LNHDA and CDR2 SQIVND (reference sequence). This CDR3 is built from 15 residues. The CDR3 DNA follows: TGTGCCACCAAAAGAGGGGACAACAGGAATCAGCCCCAGCATTTT. Translating it yields CATKRGDNRNQPQHF. The variable domain in full, completed from reference TRBV19 and TRBJ1-5, reads DGGITQSPKYLFRKEGQNVTLSCEQNLNHDAMYWYRQDPGQGLRLIYYSQIVNDFQKGDIAEGYSVSREKKESFPLTVTSAQKNPTAFYLCATKRGDNRNQPQHFGDGTRLSIL.

This sequence joins TRBV5-1 and TRBJ2-5; TRBD2 aligns across 7 bases. The J call may be faulty, since TRBJ2-7 better matches the DNA end. Germline CDR1 and CDR2: SGHRS and YFSETQ. The CDR3 extends over 14 amino acids. CDR3 loop: CASSLALAVYEQYF. Here the CDR3 DNA reads TGCGCCAGCAGCTTGGCTCTAGCGGTCTACGAGCAGTACTTC.

This clone was detected once. CDR3 nucleotides: TGTGCCAGCAGCCAACACTGGAGTTATGGCTACACCTTC. Translated: CASSQHWSYGYTF. The chain links TRBV5-5 to TRBJ1-2, with D uncertain. CDR1 SGHKS and CDR2 YYEKEE come from the germline V gene (reference sequence). This CDR3 has 13 amino acids. Deletions cut 4 bases from V and 5 bases from J, with 12 bases between.

The chain has TRBV5-6 and TRBJ1-2; D perhaps matches TRBD1 (6 bases). V was cut by 0 bases and J by 7 bases, with 10 bases left in between. The CDR3 length is 13 residues. Per germline, CDR1 SGHDT and CDR2 YYEEEE. CDR3: CASSLGGQGGYTF. CDR3 sequence (DNA): TGTGCCAGCAGCTTGGGGGGGCAGGGTGGCTACACCTTC.

This clone was seen once. The J gene is TRBJ1-1, the V gene TRBV5-1, with TRBD1 as a possible D gene (6 bases). CDR1 is SGHRS and CDR2 is YFSETQ in the germline V gene. This CDR3 has 13 amino acids. V dropped 2 bases and J dropped 4 bases, with 9 bases sitting between them. The CDR3 region has the DNA TGCGCCAGCAGCTTACAGGGCCCCACTGAAGCTTTCTTT. Amino acid sequence: CASSLQGPTEAFF.

The chain combines TRBV19 with TRBJ2-3; D perhaps matches TRBD1 (5 bases). CDR1 is LNHDA, CDR2 SQIVND, per germline (reference sequence). Trimming removed 7 bases from V and 2 bases from J, with 19 bases in between. The CDR3 is 16 amino acids. The CDR3, as DNA: TGTGCCAGTACCCCGCCTGCAGGGCCTCTCACAGATACGCAGTATTTT. Its translation: CASTPPAGPLTDTQYF.

The J gene is TRBJ1-1, the V gene TRBV7-2; tentative D call: TRBD1 (6 bases). The CDR3 is 14 amino acids. Trimming left V 1 base short and J 2 bases short, with 8 bases between. Germline values: CDR1 SGHTA, CDR2 FQGNSA. In DNA, the CDR3 is TGTGCCAGCAGCTTAGAACAGGGAAACACTGAAGCTTTCTTT. Protein: CASSLEQGNTEAFF.

The V call is TRBV5-5, the J call TRBJ2-7; 8 positions match TRBD1. The CDR3 has 14 residues. The V segment lost 4 bases and the J segment 0 bases; nucleotides outside the gene matches: 3. Germline assignment: CDR1 SGHKS and CDR2 YYEKEE (reference sequence). The CDR3 spells CASSRDRSSYEQYF. The CDR3 DNA is TGTGCCAGCAGCAGGGACAGGAGCTCCTACGAGCAGTACTTC.

The rearrangement joins TRBV2 to TRBJ2-3; 8 nucleotides align to TRBD2. V dropped 8 bases and J dropped 3; count of bases not matched to a gene: 13. The CDR3 has 16 residues. Germline assignment: CDR1 SNHLY and CDR2 FYNNEI. The CDR3 loop reads CASVPGRASRTDTQYF. CDR3 DNA sequence: TGTGCCAGCGTCCCCGGGAGGGCCTCGAGGACAGATACGCAGTATTTT.

The rearrangement joins TRBV19 to TRBJ1-3; D might be TRBD1 (5 bases). The CDR3 has 14 residues. V shed 3 bases and J shed 0 bases, with 6 bases lying between them. Germline V lookup: CDR1 LNHDA, CDR2 SQIVND (reference sequence). The CDR3 bases are TGTGCCAGTAGTATGACAGTCTCTGGAAACACCATATATTTT. Its protein is CASSMTVSGNTIYF.

This chain links TRBV4-1 with TRBJ2-1, with a weak D call TRBD2 (5 bases). Per the germline V gene, CDR1 is MGHRA and CDR2 is YSYEKL. This CDR3 is built from 14 residues. Trimming removed 4 bases from V and 2 bases from J, with 9 bases in between. CDR3 bases: TGCGCCAGCAGCCCGGTAGCGACCTACAATGAGCAGTTCTTC. Its protein product is CASSPVATYNEQFF.

V and J are TRBV9 and TRBJ2-7, with D tentatively TRBD1 (6 bases). Germline V gene lookup returns CDR1 SGDLS and CDR2 YYNGEE. The CDR3 length is 12 residues. V was shortened by 4 bases and J by 3 bases, with 8 bases between the two germline ends. CDR3 in DNA: TGTGCCAGCAGCACAGGGAACTACGAGCAGTACTTC. This codes for CASSTGNYEQYF.

This chain joins TRBV4-3 and TRBJ2-5; 8 bases are shared with TRBD1. The J call may be wrong; the DNA end is better matched by TRBJ2-7. The CDR3 extends over 13 amino acids. Per the germline V gene, CDR1 is LGHNA and CDR2 is YSLEER. The CDR3 DNA reads TGCGCCAGCAGCCAGGCAGGGGGCCACGAGCAGTACTTC. Protein sequence: CASSQAGGHEQYF.

The chain has TRBV5-4 and TRBJ2-6; the D gene is possibly TRBD2 (5 bases). There are 15 residues in the CDR3. Trimming stripped 3 bases from V and 2 bases from J, with 9 bases between. The V gene's germline CDR1 is SGHNT and CDR2 YYREEE (reference sequence). The CDR3 loop reads CASSWEQTGANVLTF. DNA of the CDR3: TGTGCCAGCAGCTGGGAGCAGACTGGGGCCAACGTCCTGACTTTC.

This chain links TRBV27 with TRBJ2-7; 9 nucleotides align to TRBD1. V gave up 7 bases and J gave up 5 bases; unmatched junction bases: 12. The germline V gene encodes CDR1 MNHEY and CDR2 SMNVEV (reference sequence). This CDR3 has 15 residues. The CDR3 DNA is TGTGCCAGCAAAGACGCCGGGACAGGGATCAACGAGCAGTACTTC. It specifies CASKDAGTGINEQYF.